The present T cell receptor beta chain was sequenced within a study of T cell clones after liver transplantation. Trimming removed 0 bases at V and 4 bases at J, with 13 bases between. The CDR3 loop spans 15 amino acids. Germline CDR1 is SGDLS and CDR2 is YYNGEE. Here immunoSEQ multiplex PCR was the method, and the copy in TCRdb shows in-frame clones only, minus some. The data contain 85,000 to 110,000 clones, around 84% of them seen just once; the ten biggest clones take up approximately 3%. The material was CD4+ T cells from blood, obtained 47 months after liver transplant. The TCR originated in a human patient who received a liver transplant. Some T cells may be the graft donor's. This chain connects TRBV9 to TRBJ1-1, with D maybe TRBD1 (6 bases). DNA of the CDR3: TGTGCCAGCAGCGTAGCTGACCAGGGGCCCACTGAAGCTTTCTTT. Residues: CASSVADQGPTEAFF.